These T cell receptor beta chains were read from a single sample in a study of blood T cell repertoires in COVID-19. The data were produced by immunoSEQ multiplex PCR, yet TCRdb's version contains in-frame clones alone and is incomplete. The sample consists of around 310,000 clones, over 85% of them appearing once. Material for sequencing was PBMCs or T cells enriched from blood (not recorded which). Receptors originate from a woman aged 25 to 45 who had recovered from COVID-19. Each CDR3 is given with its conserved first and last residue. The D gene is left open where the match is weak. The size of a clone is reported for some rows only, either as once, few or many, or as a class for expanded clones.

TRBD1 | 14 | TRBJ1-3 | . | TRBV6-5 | TGTGCCAGCAGTTACGGACAGGGTCGAAACACCATATATTTT | CASSYGQGRNTIYF
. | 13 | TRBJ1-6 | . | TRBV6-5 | TGTGCCAGCAACGTAGGGAGTGCCGGGCCCCTCCACTTT | CASNVGSAGPLHF
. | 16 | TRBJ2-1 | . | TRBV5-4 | TGTGCCAGCAGCTTGGGGGTAGCGGAGATCTACAATGAGCAGTTCTTC | CASSLGVAEIYNEQFF
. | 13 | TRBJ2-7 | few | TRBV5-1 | TGCGCCAGCAGCTTTGCGGGGATGGACGAGCAGTACTTC | CASSFAGMDEQYF
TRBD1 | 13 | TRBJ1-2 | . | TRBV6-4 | TGTGCCAGCAGGAGACAGGGAGACTATGGCTACACCTTC | CASRRQGDYGYTF
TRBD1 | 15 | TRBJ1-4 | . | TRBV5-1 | TGCGCCAGCAGCAGGAATATGGGACAGGGTGAAAAACTGTTTTTT | CASSRNMGQGEKLFF
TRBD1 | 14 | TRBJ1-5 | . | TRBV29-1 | TGCAGCGCCTGGACAGGGACTGGCAATCAGCCCCAGCATTTT | CSAWTGTGNQPQHF
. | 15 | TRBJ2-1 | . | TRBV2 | TGTGCCAGCAGCGCCGGGTCGATCTCCTACAATGAGCAGTTCTTC | CASSAGSISYNEQFF
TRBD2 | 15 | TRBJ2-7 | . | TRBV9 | TGTGCCAGCAGCGTAGCTAGCGGGAGGTCCTACGAGCAGTACTTC | CASSVASGRSYEQYF
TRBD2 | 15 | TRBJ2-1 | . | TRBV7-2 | TGTGCCAGCAGTCAACTAGCGGGGAACTACAATGAGCAGTTCTTC | CASSQLAGNYNEQFF
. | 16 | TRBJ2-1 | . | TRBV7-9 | TGTGCCAGCAGCACTGTAAGAACGAGCTCCTACAATGAGCAGTTCTTC | CASSTVRTSSYNEQFF
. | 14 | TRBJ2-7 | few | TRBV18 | TGTGCCAGCTCACCACTTCAGGGTTTGGGCGAGCAGTACTTC | CASSPLQGLGEQYF
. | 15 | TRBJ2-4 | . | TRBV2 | TGTGCCAGCAGGGAAACCTTGGCGGGGAAAAACATTCAGTACTTC | CASRETLAGKNIQYF
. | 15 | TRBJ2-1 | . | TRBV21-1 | TGTGCCAGCCCCCTCCGGGACAGGGGAGTGGATGAGCAGTTCTTC | CASPLRDRGVDEQFF
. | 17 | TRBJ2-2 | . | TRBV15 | TGTGCCACCAGCAAGGGGGTGGACATTACGAACACCGGGGAGCTGTTTTTT | CATSKGVDITNTGELFF
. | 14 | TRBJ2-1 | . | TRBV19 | TGTGCCAGTAGTCGGCAGGGGTCTAACAATGAGCAGTTCTTC | CASSRQGSNNEQFF
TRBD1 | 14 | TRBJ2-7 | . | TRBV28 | TGTGCCAGCAGTTTATCCGGGACAGTACTCGAGCAGTACTTC | CASSLSGTVLEQYF
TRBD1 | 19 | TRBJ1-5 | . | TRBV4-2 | TGTGCCAGCAGCCAAGATAGAACAGGGGGGATATTCGGCAATCAGCCCCAGCATTTT | CASSQDRTGGIFGNQPQHF
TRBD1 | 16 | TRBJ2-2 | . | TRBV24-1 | TGTGCCACCAGTAGCGTCAGGGGGCTCAAGATCGGGGAGCTGTTTTTT | CATSSVRGLKIGELFF
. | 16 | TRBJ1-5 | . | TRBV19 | TGTGCCAGTAGTACCGGACAGACGGGCGGTGATCAGCCCCAGCATTTT | CASSTGQTGGDQPQHF
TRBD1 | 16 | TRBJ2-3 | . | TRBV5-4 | TGTGCCAGCAGCCAACGGCGGGACAGGAACACAGATACGCAGTATTTT | CASSQRRDRNTDTQYF
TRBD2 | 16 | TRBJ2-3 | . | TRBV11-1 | TGTGCCAGCAGCTTCCGACTAGCGGGGAGCACAGATACGCAGTATTTT | CASSFRLAGSTDTQYF
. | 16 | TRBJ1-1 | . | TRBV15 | TGTGCCACCAGCAGAGTAATGGAGGGGCCAAACACTGAAGCTTTCTTT | CATSRVMEGPNTEAFF
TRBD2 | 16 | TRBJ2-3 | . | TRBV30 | TGTGCCTGGAGAATCGGACTAGCGGAGGGAGGAGATACGCAGTATTTT | CAWRIGLAEGGDTQYF
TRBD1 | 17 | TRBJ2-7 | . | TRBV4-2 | TGTGCCAGCAGCCACGCCGGATGGGGACAGGAGACATACGAGCAGTACTTC | CASSHAGWGQETYEQYF
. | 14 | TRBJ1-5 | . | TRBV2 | TGTGCCAGCAGTGAACTGCAGGACAATCAGCCCCAGCATTTT | CASSELQDNQPQHF
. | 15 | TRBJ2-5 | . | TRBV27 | TGTGCCAGCAGTTTCCTTACAACGGGAAAGGAGACCCAGTACTTC | CASSFLTTGKETQYF
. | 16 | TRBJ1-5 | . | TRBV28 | TGTGCCAGCAGTTTGAGTATTTCCGCGCGGCATCAGCCCCAGCATTTT | CASSLSISARHQPQHF
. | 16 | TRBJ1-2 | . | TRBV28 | TGTGCCAGCAGTTCTCTCCCTGACAGCCTTAACTATGGCTACACCTTC | CASSSLPDSLNYGYTF
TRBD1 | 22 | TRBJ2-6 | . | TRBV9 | TGTGCCAGCAGCGCCACCCGGGACAGGGGCCAGTTCTTTCACTCTGGGGCCAACGTCCTGACTTTC | CASSATRDRGQFFHSGANVLTF